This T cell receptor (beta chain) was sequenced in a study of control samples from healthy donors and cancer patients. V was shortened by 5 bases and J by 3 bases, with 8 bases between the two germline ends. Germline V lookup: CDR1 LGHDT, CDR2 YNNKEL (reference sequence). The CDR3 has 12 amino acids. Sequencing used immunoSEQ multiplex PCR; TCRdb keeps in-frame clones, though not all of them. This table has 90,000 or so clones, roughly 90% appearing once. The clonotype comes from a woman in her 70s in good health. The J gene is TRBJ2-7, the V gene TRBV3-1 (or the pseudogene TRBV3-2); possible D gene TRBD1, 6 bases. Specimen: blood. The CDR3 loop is CASSSGHYEQYF. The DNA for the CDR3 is TGTGCCAGCAGCTCGGGACACTACGAGCAGTACTTC.